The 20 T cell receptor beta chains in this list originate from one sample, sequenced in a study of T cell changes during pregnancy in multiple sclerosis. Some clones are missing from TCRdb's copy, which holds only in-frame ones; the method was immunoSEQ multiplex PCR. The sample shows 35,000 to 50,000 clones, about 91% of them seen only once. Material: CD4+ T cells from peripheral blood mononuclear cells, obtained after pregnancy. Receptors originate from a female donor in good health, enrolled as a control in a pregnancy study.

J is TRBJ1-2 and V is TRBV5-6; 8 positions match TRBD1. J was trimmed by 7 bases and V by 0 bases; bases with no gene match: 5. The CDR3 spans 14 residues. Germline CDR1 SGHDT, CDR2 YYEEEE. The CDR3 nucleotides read TGTGCCAGCAGCTTGGTCTACAGGGGGAGTGGCTACACCTTC. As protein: CASSLVYRGSGYTF.

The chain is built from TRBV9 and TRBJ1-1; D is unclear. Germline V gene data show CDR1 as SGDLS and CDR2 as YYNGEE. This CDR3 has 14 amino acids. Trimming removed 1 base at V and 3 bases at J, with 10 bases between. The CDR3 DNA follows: TGTGCCAGCAGCGTATCGACACACCACACTGAAGCTTTCTTT. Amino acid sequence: CASSVSTHHTEAFF.

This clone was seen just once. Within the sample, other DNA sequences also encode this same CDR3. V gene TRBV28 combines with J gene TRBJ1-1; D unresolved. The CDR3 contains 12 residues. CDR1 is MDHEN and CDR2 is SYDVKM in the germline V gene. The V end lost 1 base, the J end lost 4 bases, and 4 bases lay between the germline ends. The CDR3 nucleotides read TGTGCCAGCAGTTTATCAGGCACTGAAGCTTTCTTT. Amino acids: CASSLSGTEAFF. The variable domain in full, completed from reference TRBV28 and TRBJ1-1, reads DVKVTQSSRYLVKRTGEKVFLECVQDMDHENMFWYRQDPGLGLRLIYFSYDVKMKEKGDIPEGYSVSREKKERFSLILESASTNQTSMYLCASSLSGTEAFFGQGTRLTVV.

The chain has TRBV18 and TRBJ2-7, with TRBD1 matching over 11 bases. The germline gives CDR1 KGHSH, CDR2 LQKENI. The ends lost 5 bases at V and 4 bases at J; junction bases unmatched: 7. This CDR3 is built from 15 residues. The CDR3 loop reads CASSTGQGGGYEQYF. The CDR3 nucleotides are TGTGCCAGCTCAACGGGACAGGGGGGCGGATACGAGCAGTACTTC.

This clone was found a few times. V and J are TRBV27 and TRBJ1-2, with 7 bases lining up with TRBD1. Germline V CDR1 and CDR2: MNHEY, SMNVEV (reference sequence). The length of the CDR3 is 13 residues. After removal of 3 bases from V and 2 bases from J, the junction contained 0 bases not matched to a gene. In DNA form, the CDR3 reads TGTGCCAGCAGTTTGGGACAGAACTATGGCTACACCTTC. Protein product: CASSLGQNYGYTF.

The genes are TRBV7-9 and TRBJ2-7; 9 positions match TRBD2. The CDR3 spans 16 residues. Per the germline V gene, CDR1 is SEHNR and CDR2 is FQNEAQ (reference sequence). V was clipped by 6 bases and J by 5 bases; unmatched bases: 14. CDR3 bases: TGTGCCAGCAGTAACCAATTGGGACTAGCTCGGGACGAGCAGTACTTC. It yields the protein CASSNQLGLARDEQYF.

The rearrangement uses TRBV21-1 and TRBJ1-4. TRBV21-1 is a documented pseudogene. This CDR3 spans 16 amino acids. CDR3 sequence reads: CASSQRSLSTNEKLFF. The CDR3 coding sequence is TGTGCCAGCAGCCAACGAAGCTTATCAACTAATGAAAAACTGTTTTTT.

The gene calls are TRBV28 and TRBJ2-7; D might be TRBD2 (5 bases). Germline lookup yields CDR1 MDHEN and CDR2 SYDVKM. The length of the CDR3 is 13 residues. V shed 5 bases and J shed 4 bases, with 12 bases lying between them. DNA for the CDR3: TGTGCCAGCAGTCCACGAACGGGATACGAGCAGTACTTC. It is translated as CASSPRTGYEQYF.

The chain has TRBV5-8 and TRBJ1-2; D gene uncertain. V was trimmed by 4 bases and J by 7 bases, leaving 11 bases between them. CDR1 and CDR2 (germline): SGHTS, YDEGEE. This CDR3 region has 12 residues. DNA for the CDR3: TGTGCCAGCAGCCCCCCGCCTAGTGGCTACACCTTC. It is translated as CASSPPPSGYTF.

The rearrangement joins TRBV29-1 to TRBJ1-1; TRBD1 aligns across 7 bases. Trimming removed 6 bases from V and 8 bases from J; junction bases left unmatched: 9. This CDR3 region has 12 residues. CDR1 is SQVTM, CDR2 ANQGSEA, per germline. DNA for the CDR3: TGCAGCGTCGCGACAGGGAGAGGCGAAGCTTTCTTT. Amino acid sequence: CSVATGRGEAFF.

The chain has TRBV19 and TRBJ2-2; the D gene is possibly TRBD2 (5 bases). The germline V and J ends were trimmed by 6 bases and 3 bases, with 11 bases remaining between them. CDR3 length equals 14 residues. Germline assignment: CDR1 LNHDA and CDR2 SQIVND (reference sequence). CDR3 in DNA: TGTGCCAGTAGCCACGGAGGTCACACCGGGGAGCTGTTTTTT. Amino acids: CASSHGGHTGELFF.

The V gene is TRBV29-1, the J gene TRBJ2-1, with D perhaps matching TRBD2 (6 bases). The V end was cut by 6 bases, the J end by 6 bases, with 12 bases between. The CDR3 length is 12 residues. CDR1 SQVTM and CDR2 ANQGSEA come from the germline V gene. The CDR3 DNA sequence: TGCAGCGTCATCGGGGGACCCAATGAGCAGTTCTTC. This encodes CSVIGGPNEQFF.

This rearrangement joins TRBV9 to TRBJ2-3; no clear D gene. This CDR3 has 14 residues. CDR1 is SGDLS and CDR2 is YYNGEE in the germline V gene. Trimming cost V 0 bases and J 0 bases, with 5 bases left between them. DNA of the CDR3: TGTGCCAGCAGCGTAGATATGAGCACAGATACGCAGTATTTT. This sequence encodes CASSVDMSTDTQYF.

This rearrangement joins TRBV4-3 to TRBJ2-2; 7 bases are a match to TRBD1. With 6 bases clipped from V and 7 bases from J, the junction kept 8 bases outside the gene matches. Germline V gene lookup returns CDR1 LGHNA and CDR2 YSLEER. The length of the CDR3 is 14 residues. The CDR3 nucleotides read TGCGCCAGCAGATCAGGGGGTATAAGCGGGGAGCTGTTTTTT. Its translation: CASRSGGISGELFF.

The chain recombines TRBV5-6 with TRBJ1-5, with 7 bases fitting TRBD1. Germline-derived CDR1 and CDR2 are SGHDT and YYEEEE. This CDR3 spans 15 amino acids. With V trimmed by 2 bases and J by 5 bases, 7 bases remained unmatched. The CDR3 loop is CASSFRDRGHQPQHF. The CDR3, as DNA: TGTGCCAGCAGCTTTAGGGACAGAGGTCATCAGCCCCAGCATTTT.

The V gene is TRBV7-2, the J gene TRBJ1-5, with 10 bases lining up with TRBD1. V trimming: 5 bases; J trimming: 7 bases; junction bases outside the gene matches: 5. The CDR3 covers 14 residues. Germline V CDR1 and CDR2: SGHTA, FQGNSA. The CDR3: CASSERTGGQPQHF. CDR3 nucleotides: TGTGCCAGCAGCGAACGGACAGGGGGGCAGCCCCAGCATTTT.

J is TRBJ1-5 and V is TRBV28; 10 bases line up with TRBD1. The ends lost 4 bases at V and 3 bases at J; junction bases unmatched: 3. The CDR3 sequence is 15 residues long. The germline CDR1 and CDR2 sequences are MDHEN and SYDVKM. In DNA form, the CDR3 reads TGTGCCAGCAGTTCCGGACAGGGGGACAATCAGCCCCAGCATTTT. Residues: CASSSGQGDNQPQHF. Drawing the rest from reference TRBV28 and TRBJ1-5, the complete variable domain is DVKVTQSSRYLVKRTGEKVFLECVQDMDHENMFWYRQDPGLGLRLIYFSYDVKMKEKGDIPEGYSVSREKKERFSLILESASTNQTSMYLCASSSGQGDNQPQHFGDGTRLSIL.

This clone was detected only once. CDR3 loop: CASSSSLRGGGTEAFF. CDR3 DNA sequence: TGTGCCAGCAGCTCGTCCCTCAGGGGTGGAGGCACTGAAGCTTTCTTT. V usage is TRBV7-9 and J usage is TRBJ1-1, with D maybe TRBD1 (6 bases). With 4 bases removed from V and 4 bases from J, the gap between germline ends came to 19 bases. The CDR3 loop spans 16 amino acids. Germline CDR1 SEHNR, CDR2 FQNEAQ (reference sequence).

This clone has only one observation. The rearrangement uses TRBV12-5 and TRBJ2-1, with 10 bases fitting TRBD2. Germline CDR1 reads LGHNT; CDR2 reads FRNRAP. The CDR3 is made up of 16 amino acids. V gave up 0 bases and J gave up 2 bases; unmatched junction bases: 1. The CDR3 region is CASGLVGTSAYNEQFF. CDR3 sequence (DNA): TGTGCTAGTGGTTTGGTGGGGACTAGCGCCTACAATGAGCAGTTCTTC.

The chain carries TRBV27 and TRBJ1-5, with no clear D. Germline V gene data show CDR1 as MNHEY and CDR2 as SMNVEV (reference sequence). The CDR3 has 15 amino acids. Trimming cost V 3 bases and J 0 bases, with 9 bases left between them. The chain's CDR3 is CASSFTGYSNQPQHF. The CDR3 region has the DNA TGTGCCAGCAGTTTCACGGGGTATAGCAATCAGCCCCAGCATTTT.